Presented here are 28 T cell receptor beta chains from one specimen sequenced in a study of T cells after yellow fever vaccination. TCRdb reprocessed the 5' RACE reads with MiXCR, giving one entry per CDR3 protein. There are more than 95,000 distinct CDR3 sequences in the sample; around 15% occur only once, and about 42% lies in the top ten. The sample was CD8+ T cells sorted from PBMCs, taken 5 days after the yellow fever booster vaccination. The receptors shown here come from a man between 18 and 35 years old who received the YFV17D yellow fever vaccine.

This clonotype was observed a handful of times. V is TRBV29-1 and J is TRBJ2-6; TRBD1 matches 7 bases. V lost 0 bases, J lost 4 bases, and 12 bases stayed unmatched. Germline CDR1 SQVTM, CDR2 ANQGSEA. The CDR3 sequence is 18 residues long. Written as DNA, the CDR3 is TGCAGCGTTGAAGATCGGAATTACAGGGGCTCCGGGGCCAACGTCCTGACTTTC. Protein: CSVEDRNYRGSGANVLTF.

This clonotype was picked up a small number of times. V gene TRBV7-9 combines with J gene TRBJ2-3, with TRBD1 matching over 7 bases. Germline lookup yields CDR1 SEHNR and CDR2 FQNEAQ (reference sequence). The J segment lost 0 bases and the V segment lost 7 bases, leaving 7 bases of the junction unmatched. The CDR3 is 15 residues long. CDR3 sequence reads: CASTLPGQSTDTQYF. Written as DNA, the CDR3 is TGTGCCAGCACGCTCCCGGGACAGAGCACAGATACGCAGTATTTT.

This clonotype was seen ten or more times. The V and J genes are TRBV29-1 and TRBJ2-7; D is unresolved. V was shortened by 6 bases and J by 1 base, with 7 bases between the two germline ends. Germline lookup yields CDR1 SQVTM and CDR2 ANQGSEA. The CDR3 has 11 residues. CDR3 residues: CSVGLSYEQYF. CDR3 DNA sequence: TGCAGCGTGGGGTTATCCTACGAGCAGTACTTC.

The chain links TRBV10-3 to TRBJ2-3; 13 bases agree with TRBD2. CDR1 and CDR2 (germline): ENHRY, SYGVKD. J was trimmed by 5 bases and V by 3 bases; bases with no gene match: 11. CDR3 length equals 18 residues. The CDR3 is CAISDHGLAGAGGDTQYF. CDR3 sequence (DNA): TGTGCCATCAGTGATCACGGACTAGCGGGGGCCGGGGGAGATACGCAGTATTTT.

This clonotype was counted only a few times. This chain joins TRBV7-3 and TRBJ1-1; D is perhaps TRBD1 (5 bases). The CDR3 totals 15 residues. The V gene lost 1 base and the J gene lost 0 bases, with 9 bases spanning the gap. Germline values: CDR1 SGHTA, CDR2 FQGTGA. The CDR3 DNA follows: TGTGCCAGCAGCTTAAACCAGGGTATGAACACTGAAGCTTTCTTT. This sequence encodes CASSLNQGMNTEAFF.

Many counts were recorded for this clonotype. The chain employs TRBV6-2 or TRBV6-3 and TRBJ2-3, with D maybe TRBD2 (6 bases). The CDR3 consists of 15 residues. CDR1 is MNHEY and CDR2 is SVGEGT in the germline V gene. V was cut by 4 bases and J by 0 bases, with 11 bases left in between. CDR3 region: CASSLLARSTDTQYF. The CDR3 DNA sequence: TGTGCCAGCAGTTTGCTAGCGAGGAGCACAGATACGCAGTATTTT.

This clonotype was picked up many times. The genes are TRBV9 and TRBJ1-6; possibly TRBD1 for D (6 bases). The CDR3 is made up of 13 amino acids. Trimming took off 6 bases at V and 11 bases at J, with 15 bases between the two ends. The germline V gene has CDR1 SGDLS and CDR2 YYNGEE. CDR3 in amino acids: CASTITGSTPLHF. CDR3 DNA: TGTGCCAGCACTATTACAGGGTCTACACCCCTCCACTTT.

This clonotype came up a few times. The CDR3 region has the DNA TGTGCCAGCAGTCCTAGCGGACGCATCCAGTACTTC. Translated: CASSPSGRIQYF. The chain links TRBV27 to TRBJ2-7; 7 bases line up with TRBD2. The trim removed 5 bases at V and 10 bases at J, leaving 8 bases unmatched. CDR1 MNHEY and CDR2 SMNVEV come from the germline V gene (reference sequence). CDR3 length: 12 residues.

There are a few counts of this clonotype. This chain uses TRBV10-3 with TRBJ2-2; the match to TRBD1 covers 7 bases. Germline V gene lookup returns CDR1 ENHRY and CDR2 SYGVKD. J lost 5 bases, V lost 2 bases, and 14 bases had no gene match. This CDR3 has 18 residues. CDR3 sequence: CAISEPPYRGLETGELFF. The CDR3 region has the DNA TGTGCCATCAGTGAGCCTCCGTACAGGGGCCTTGAGACCGGGGAGCTGTTTTTT.

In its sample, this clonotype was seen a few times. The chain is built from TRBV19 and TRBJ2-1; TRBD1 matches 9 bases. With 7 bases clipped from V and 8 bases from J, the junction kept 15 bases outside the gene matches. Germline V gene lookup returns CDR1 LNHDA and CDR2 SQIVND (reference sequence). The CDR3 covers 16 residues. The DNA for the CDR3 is TGTGCCAGTATCGGTCCGGGACAGGGTACTTACGATGAGCAGTTCTTC. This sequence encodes CASIGPGQGTYDEQFF.

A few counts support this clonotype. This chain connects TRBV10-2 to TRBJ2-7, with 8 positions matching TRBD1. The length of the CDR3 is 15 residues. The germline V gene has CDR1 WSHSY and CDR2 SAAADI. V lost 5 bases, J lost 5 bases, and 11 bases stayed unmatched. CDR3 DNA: TGCGCCAGCAGTCTGGGGGCAGGGGGCCCGGACGAGCAGTACGTC. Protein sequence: CASSLGAGGPDEQYV.

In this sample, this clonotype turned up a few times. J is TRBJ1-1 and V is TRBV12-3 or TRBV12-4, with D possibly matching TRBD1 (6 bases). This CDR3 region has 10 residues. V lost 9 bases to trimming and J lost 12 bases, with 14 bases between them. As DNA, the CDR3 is TGTGCCAGTTCAGGACAGACTCCTTTCTTT. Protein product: CASSGQTPFF.

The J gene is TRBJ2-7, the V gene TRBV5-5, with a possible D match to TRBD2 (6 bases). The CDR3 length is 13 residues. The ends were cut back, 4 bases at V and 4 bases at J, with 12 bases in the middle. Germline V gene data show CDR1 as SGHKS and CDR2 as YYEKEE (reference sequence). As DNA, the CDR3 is TGTGCCAGCAGCACCGTGGGGGGATACGAGCAGTACTTC. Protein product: CASSTVGGYEQYF. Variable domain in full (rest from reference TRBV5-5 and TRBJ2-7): DAGVTQSPTHLIKTRGQQVTLRCSPISGHKSVSWYQQVLGQGPQFIFQYYEKEERGRGNFPDRFSARQFPNYSSELNVNALLLGDSALYLCASSTVGGYEQYFGPGTRLTVT.

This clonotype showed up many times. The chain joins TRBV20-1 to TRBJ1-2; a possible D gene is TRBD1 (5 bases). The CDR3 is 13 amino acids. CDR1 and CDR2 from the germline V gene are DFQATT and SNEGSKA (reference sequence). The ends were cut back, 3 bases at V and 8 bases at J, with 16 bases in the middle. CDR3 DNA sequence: TGCAGTGCTAGTAGCGGGGCAGGCGGCGGCTACACCTTC. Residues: CSASSGAGGGYTF.

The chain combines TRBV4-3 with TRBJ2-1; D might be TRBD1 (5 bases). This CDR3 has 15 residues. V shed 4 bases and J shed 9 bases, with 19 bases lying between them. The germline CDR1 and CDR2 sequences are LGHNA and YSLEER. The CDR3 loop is CASSPAASGWGEQFF. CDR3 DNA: TGCGCCAGCAGCCCGGCGGCATCAGGGTGGGGTGAGCAGTTCTTC.

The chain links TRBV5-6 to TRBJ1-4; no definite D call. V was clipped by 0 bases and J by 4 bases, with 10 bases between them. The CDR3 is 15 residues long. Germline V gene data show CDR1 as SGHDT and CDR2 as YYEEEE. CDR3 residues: CASSLGGVLNEKLFF. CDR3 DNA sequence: TGTGCCAGCAGCTTGGGTGGTGTACTTAATGAAAAACTGTTTTTT.

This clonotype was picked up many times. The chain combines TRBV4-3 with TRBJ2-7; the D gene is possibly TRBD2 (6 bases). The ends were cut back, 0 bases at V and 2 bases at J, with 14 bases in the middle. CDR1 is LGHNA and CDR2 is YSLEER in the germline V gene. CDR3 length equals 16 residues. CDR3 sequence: CASSQDATTGAYEQYF. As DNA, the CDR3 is TGCGCCAGCAGCCAAGATGCCACCACGGGGGCCTACGAGCAGTACTTC.

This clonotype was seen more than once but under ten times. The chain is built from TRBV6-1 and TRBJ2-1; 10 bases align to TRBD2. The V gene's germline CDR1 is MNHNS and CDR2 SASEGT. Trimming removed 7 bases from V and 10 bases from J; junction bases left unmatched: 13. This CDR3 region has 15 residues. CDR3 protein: CASNEPGLAPIEQFF. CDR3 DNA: TGTGCCAGCAACGAACCGGGACTAGCGCCCATCGAGCAGTTCTTC.

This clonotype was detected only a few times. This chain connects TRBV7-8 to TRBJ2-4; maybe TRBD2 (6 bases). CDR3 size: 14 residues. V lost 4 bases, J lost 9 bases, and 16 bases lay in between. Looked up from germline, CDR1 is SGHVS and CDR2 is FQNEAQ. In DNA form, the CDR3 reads TGTGCCAGCAGCTCCGCGGAGGGAGAGAGCATTCAGTACTTC. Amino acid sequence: CASSSAEGESIQYF. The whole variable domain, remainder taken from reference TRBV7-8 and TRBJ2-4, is GAGVSQSPRYKVAKRGQDVALRCDPISGHVSLFWYQQALGQGPEFLTYFQNEAQLDKSGLPSDRFFAERPEGSVSTLKIQRTQQEDSAVYLCASSSAEGESIQYFGAGTRLSVL.

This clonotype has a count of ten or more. For the CDR3, the DNA is TGCAGCGTTGAAGAAGCCCGGGACAGCTACTACGAGCAGTACTTC. Its translation: CSVEEARDSYYEQYF. The V call is TRBV29-1, the J call TRBJ2-7, with 7 bases that match TRBD1. The CDR3 extends over 15 amino acids. The V gene end was trimmed by 0 bases and the J gene end by 3 bases; junction bases not matched to a gene: 8. The germline gives CDR1 SQVTM, CDR2 ANQGSEA.

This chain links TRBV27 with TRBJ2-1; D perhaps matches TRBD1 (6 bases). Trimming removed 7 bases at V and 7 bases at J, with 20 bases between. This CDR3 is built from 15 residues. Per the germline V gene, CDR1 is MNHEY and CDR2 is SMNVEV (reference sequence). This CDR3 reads CASTHTPGDINEQFF. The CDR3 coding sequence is TGTGCCAGCACCCATACTCCCGGGGACATTAATGAGCAGTTCTTC.

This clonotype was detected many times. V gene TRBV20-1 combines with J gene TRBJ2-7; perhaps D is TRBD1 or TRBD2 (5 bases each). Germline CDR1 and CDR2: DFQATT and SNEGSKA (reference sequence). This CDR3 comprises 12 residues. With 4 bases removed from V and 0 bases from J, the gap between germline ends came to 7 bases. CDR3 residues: CSAKGSSYEQYF. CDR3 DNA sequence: TGCAGTGCTAAGGGGAGCTCCTACGAGCAGTACTTC.

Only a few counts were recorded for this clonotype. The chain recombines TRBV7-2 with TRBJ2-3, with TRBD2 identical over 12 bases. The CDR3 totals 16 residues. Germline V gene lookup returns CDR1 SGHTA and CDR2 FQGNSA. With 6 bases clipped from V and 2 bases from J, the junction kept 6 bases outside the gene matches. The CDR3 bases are TGTGCCAGCAGGCTACTAGCGGGGGGCTTCACAGATACGCAGTATTTT. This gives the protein CASRLLAGGFTDTQYF.

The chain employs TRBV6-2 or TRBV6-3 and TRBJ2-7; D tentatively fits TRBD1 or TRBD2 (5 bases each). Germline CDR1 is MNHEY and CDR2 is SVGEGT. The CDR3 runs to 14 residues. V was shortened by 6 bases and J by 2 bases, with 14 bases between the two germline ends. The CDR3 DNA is TGTGCCAGCAGCAGAGGGGACGGGACCTACGAGCAGTACGTC. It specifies CASSRGDGTYEQYV.

In DNA, the CDR3 is TGCAGTGCCACGAAGGTTTACAATGAGCAGTTCTTC. Its protein product is CSATKVYNEQFF. The V and J genes are TRBV20-1 and TRBJ2-1, with D unresolved. This CDR3 comprises 12 residues. The V gene's germline CDR1 is DFQATT and CDR2 SNEGSKA (reference sequence). The ends were cut back, 6 bases at V and 4 bases at J, with 10 bases in the middle.

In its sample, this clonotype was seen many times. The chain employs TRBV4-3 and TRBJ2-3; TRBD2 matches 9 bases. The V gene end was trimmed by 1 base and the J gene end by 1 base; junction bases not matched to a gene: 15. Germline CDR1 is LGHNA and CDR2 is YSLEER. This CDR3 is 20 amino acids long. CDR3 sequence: CASSQAPASGEVAGTDTQYF. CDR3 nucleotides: TGCGCCAGCAGCCAAGCACCGGCTAGCGGGGAAGTGGCTGGCACAGATACGCAGTATTTT.

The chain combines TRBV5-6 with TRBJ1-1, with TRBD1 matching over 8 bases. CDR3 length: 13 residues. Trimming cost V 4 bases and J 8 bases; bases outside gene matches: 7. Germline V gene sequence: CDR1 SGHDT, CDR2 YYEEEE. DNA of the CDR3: TGTGCCAGCAGCCTCGGGACAGGCGCCGAAGCTTTCTTT. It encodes CASSLGTGAEAFF.

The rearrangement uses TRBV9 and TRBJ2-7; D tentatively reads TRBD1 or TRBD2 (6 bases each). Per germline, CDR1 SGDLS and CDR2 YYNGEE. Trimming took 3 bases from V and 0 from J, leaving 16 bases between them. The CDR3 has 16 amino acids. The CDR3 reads CASSEGDSLVSYEQYF. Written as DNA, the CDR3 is TGTGCCAGCAGCGAGGGGGACTCTCTGGTCTCCTACGAGCAGTACTTC.